This T cell receptor beta chain appears in the sequencing data of a study of T-cell reconstitution after alpha-beta-depleted transplantation in children. The CDR3 is 14 amino acids. The ends lost 6 bases at V and 6 bases at J; junction bases unmatched: 8. Using unique molecular identifiers, the investigators prepared the TCRbeta library. Each CDR3 protein is one row after TCRdb ran MiXCR on the PCR reads. The sample comprises 450,000 to 500,000 distinct CDR3 sequences, approximately 12% of which are singletons, and about 5.6% rests with the top ten. The sequence came from a human donor who donated a stem cell graft to a child with combined immunodeficiency. This specimen was PBMCs from the stem cell graft donor, taken from the stem cell graft. This chain links TRBV12-3 or TRBV12-4 with TRBJ2-4; 7 bases fit TRBD1. The CDR3 DNA is TGTGCCAGCAGCTATCCGGGACAGAGAAACATTCAGTACTTC. It specifies CASSYPGQRNIQYF.